One and the same sample provided the 31 T cell receptor beta chains below, sequenced in a study of blood T cell repertoires in COVID-19. Generated by immunoSEQ multiplex PCR, the TCRdb table keeps only in-frame clones and is missing some. Of roughly 60,000 clones in the sample, around 77% were seen once. Sequenced: peripheral blood. The receptor source for this set is a woman aged 70-85 years with COVID-19, enrolled during active disease.

This chain connects TRBV19 to TRBJ2-1; TRBD1 matches at 8 bases. CDR3 length: 14 residues. Germline V lookup: CDR1 LNHDA, CDR2 SQIVND (reference sequence). The V gene end was trimmed by 6 bases and the J gene end by 1 base; junction bases not matched to a gene: 2. The CDR3 DNA follows: TGTGCCAGTAGGGACAGGGAATCCTACAATGAGCAGTTCTTC. Translated, it gives CASRDRESYNEQFF.

The CDR3 spells CASSQDRLSEQFF. CDR3 bases: TGTGCCAGCAGCCAAGATCGACTCAGTGAGCAGTTCTTC. The rearrangement uses TRBV14 and TRBJ2-1; D is ambiguous. The CDR3 is made up of 13 amino acids. The V gene lost 0 bases and the J gene lost 9 bases, with 9 bases spanning the gap. CDR1 and CDR2 from the germline V gene are SGHDN and FVKESK.

This rearrangement joins TRBV6-1 to TRBJ1-1, with D hard to call. The length of the CDR3 is 15 residues. V lost 3 bases, J lost 1 base, and 12 bases lay in between. Germline V CDR1 and CDR2: MNHNS, SASEGT. This chain's CDR3 is CASSDRPTANTEAFF. The CDR3 DNA sequence: TGTGCCAGCAGTGACCGGCCCACAGCGAACACTGAAGCTTTCTTT.

The chain couples TRBV5-4 to TRBJ2-2; 7 bases line up with TRBD1. The CDR3 loop spans 13 amino acids. CDR1 and CDR2 (germline): SGHNT, YYREEE (reference sequence). The ends lost 6 bases at V and 7 bases at J; junction bases unmatched: 6. CDR3 in DNA: TGTGCCAGCACCGACAGGGTGGGCGGGGAGCTGTTTTTT. Translated, it gives CASTDRVGGELFF.

This chain uses TRBV7-2 with TRBJ1-6, with D perhaps TRBD1 (6 bases). CDR3 size: 15 residues. V was cut by 2 bases and J by 7 bases, with 12 bases left in between. Germline CDR1 SGHTA, CDR2 FQGNSA. CDR3 region: CASSLIGQKNSPLHF. The DNA of the CDR3 is TGTGCCAGCAGCTTAATTGGACAGAAGAATTCACCCCTCCACTTT.

The chain links TRBV6-2 or TRBV6-3 to TRBJ2-2; weak D call: TRBD2 (5 bases). CDR3 size: 13 residues. Trimming removed 5 bases from V and 3 bases from J, with 7 bases in between. Looked up from germline, CDR1 is MNHEY and CDR2 is SVGEGT. CDR3 DNA sequence: TGTGCCAGCAGTGGACTGTACACCGGGGAGCTGTTTTTT. Residues: CASSGLYTGELFF.

This clone was seen at least ten times. The chain joins TRBV2 to TRBJ2-5; 7 bases agree with TRBD1. The CDR3 is 14 residues long. The J segment lost 2 bases and the V segment lost 6 bases, leaving 6 bases of the junction unmatched. Germline V gives CDR1 SNHLY, CDR2 FYNNEI. This CDR3 is CASSEPGQQETQYF. The DNA for the CDR3 is TGTGCCAGCAGCGAACCGGGACAGCAAGAGACCCAGTACTTC. The full variable domain, rest sourced from reference TRBV2 and TRBJ2-5, is EPEVTQTPSHQVTQMGQEVILRCVPISNHLYFYWYRQILGQKVEFLVSFYNNEISEKSEIFDDQFSVERPDGSNFTLKIRSTKLEDSAMYFCASSEPGQQETQYFGPGTRLLVL.

This clone appeared a few times. The J gene is TRBJ1-5, the V gene TRBV4-1; no clear D gene. V was clipped by 0 bases and J by 3 bases, with 9 bases between them. This CDR3 comprises 15 residues. CDR1 MGHRA and CDR2 YSYEKL come from the germline V gene. The CDR3 nucleotides read TGCGCCAGCAGCCAAGATGAGGCCGACAATCAGCCCCAGCATTTT. It yields the protein CASSQDEADNQPQHF.

The chain is built from TRBV11-1 and TRBJ2-3, with TRBD2 as a possible D gene (7 bases). CDR3 length equals 15 residues. Trimming cost V 5 bases and J 2 bases, with 14 bases left between them. CDR1 and CDR2 (germline): SGHAT, FQDESV (reference sequence). CDR3 DNA sequence: TGTGCCAGCAGCCAGCGGGACACCTACACAGATACGCAGTATTTT. Amino acids: CASSQRDTYTDTQYF.

This clone was observed a handful of times. V and J are TRBV7-2 and TRBJ2-1; 9 nucleotides match TRBD2. The CDR3 totals 16 residues. Unmatched junction bases numbered 5, after V lost 1 base and J lost 4 bases. The germline gives CDR1 SGHTA, CDR2 FQGNSA. For the CDR3, the DNA is TGTGCCAGCAGCTTAGAGACTAGCGGATCGTACAATGAGCAGTTCTTC. Amino acid sequence: CASSLETSGSYNEQFF.

The rearrangement joins TRBV11-1 to TRBJ2-4, with a possible D match to TRBD2 (5 bases). In germline, CDR1 is SGHAT, CDR2 FQDESV (reference sequence). V was pared by 1 base and J by 1 base, with 11 bases between. This CDR3 comprises 16 residues. Here the CDR3 reads CASSLVDGVAKNIQYF. In DNA form, the CDR3 reads TGTGCCAGCAGCTTAGTCGACGGGGTCGCCAAAAACATTCAGTACTTC.

The chain combines TRBV27 with TRBJ1-1; maybe TRBD1 (5 bases). Trimming removed 7 bases at V and 7 bases at J, with 40 bases between. Germline V CDR1 and CDR2: MNHEY, SMNVEV (reference sequence). This CDR3 is built from 21 residues. CDR3 sequence reads: CASMTIGHGGTIGVSINEAFF. CDR3 coding DNA: TGTGCCAGCATGACTATAGGGCATGGAGGGACTATAGGGGTTAGTATCAATGAAGCTTTCTTT.

J is TRBJ1-2 and V is TRBV7-9; no reliable D call. The germline CDR1 and CDR2 sequences are SEHNR and FQNEAQ (reference sequence). Trimming cost V 4 bases and J 7 bases, with 10 bases left between them. This CDR3 spans 12 amino acids. CDR3 residues: CASSSGSSGYTF. DNA of the CDR3: TGTGCCAGCAGCTCAGGCTCCTCTGGCTACACCTTC.

The genes are TRBV11-2 and TRBJ1-2, with TRBD1 matching over 8 bases. V lost 5 bases, J lost 2 bases, and 7 bases stayed unmatched. The CDR3 has 15 residues. CDR1 and CDR2 (germline): SGHAT, FQNNGV. CDR3 sequence reads: CASSAFRGPNYGYTF. The CDR3 DNA sequence: TGTGCCAGCAGCGCTTTCAGGGGGCCCAACTATGGCTACACCTTC. The full variable domain, completed using reference TRBV11-2 and TRBJ1-2, is EAGVAQSPRYKIIEKRQSVAFWCNPISGHATLYWYQQILGQGPKLLIQFQNNGVVDDSQLPKDRFSAERLKGVDSTLKIQPAKLEDSAVYLCASSAFRGPNYGYTFGSGTRLTVV.

This chain joins TRBV2 and TRBJ1-1, with a tentative D call TRBD1 (6 bases). The V gene lost 4 bases and the J gene lost 5 bases, with 20 bases spanning the gap. Germline assignment: CDR1 SNHLY and CDR2 FYNNEI. The CDR3 is 16 amino acids. The CDR3 DNA is TGTGCCAGCAGTGGAGGGTCGGGCAGGGGAGGGACTGAAGCTTTCTTT. It specifies CASSGGSGRGGTEAFF. Full variable domain (missing parts from reference TRBV2 and TRBJ1-1): EPEVTQTPSHQVTQMGQEVILRCVPISNHLYFYWYRQILGQKVEFLVSFYNNEISEKSEIFDDQFSVERPDGSNFTLKIRSTKLEDSAMYFCASSGGSGRGGTEAFFGQGTRLTVV.

The V and J genes are TRBV5-6 and TRBJ1-1; 7 positions agree with TRBD1. In germline, CDR1 is SGHDT, CDR2 YYEEEE. The CDR3 consists of 15 residues. J gave up 4 bases and V 4 bases, and 10 bases lay outside the gene matches. The CDR3, as DNA: TGTGCCAGCAGCGTCGAACAGGGGCGGGGCACTGAAGCTTTCTTT. Encoded protein: CASSVEQGRGTEAFF.

The rearrangement links TRBV15 to TRBJ1-3, with unresolved D. The germline gives CDR1 LNHNV, CDR2 YYDKDF (reference sequence). Deletions cut 0 bases from V and 2 bases from J, with 17 bases between. The CDR3 covers 18 residues. This CDR3 reads CATSRELSGTQPGNTIYF. In DNA form, the CDR3 reads TGTGCCACCAGCAGAGAGTTGTCAGGCACCCAACCTGGAAACACCATATATTTT.

The V call is TRBV7-2, the J call TRBJ1-1, with 11 bases aligning to TRBD1. There are 16 residues in the CDR3. V dropped 5 bases and J dropped 0; count of bases not matched to a gene: 5. Germline V gives CDR1 SGHTA, CDR2 FQGNSA. This CDR3 reads CASSTGQGVMNTEAFF. The CDR3 DNA reads as TGTGCCAGCAGCACGGGACAGGGGGTCATGAACACTGAAGCTTTCTTT.

This rearrangement joins TRBV11-3 to TRBJ2-1; the D gene is possibly TRBD1 (6 bases). V was clipped by 4 bases and J by 5 bases, with 15 bases between them. Germline CDR1 and CDR2: SGHNT and YENEEA. The CDR3 covers 15 residues. CDR3 nucleotide sequence: TGTGCCAGCAGCTCACGGACAGAGGGTGACAATGAGCAGTTCTTC. It is translated as CASSSRTEGDNEQFF. The entire variable domain, with the rest obtained from reference TRBV11-3 and TRBJ2-1, is as follows: EAGVVQSPRYKIIEKKQPVAFWCNPISGHNTLYWYLQNLGQGPELLIRYENEEAVDDSQLPKDRFSAERLKGVDSTLKIQPAELGDSAVYLCASSSRTEGDNEQFFGPGTRLTVL.

CDR3 sequence (DNA): TGTGCCAGTAGTATTGCTATGAACACTGAAGCTTTCTTT. Amino acids: CASSIAMNTEAFF. The V call is TRBV19, the J call TRBJ1-1, with D unclear. The CDR3 is made up of 13 amino acids. CDR1 is LNHDA, CDR2 SQIVND, per germline (reference sequence). V lost 3 bases, J lost 0 bases, and 5 bases lay in between.

This chain joins TRBV7-6 and TRBJ2-1; D may be TRBD1 (5 bases). Germline CDR1 SGHVS, CDR2 FNYEAQ. The CDR3 extends over 15 amino acids. The V gene lost 0 bases and the J gene lost 4 bases, with 10 bases spanning the gap. The DNA of the CDR3 is TGTGCCAGCAGCTTAGCGCTTGGACAATACAATGAGCAGTTCTTC. It specifies CASSLALGQYNEQFF.

V is TRBV1 and J is TRBJ2-1; TRBD2 is taken as the D call from the table, unchecked against the DNA. TRBV1 is described as a pseudogene. The CDR3 runs to 16 residues. The CDR3 bases are TGCACCAGCAGCCAAACACTGCGGGCTAGCGGGAATGAGCAGTTCTTC. Translated, it gives CTSSQTLRASGNEQFF.

The chain joins TRBV27 to TRBJ2-1; 7 nucleotides align to TRBD2. The CDR3 is 17 amino acids. V shed 0 bases and J 9 bases; nucleotides not matched to a gene: 14. Germline V gene lookup returns CDR1 MNHEY and CDR2 SMNVEV (reference sequence). CDR3 DNA sequence: TGTGCCAGCAGTTTATCTATTGGACTAGGGGAGATGGGTGAGCAGTTCTTC. Encoded protein: CASSLSIGLGEMGEQFF.

Only a few counts were recorded for this clone. The chain uses TRBV6-5 and TRBJ2-3; TRBD2 aligns across 7 bases. The CDR3 is 15 residues long. The germline V gene has CDR1 MNHEY and CDR2 SVGAGI. V shed 0 bases and J 7 bases; nucleotides not matched to a gene: 7. CDR3 amino acids: CASSYSAGERNTQYF. The DNA for the CDR3 is TGTGCCAGCAGTTACTCTGCGGGAGAGCGTAATACGCAGTATTTT.

This rearrangement joins TRBV9 to TRBJ2-1, with TRBD2 matching over 8 bases. This CDR3 is 15 amino acids long. With V trimmed by 0 bases and J by 5 bases, 4 bases remained unmatched. The germline V gene has CDR1 SGDLS and CDR2 YYNGEE. DNA of the CDR3: TGTGCCAGCAGCGTAGACGGGGGGGCAAACAATGAGCAGTTCTTC. Amino acids: CASSVDGGANNEQFF.

V usage is TRBV5-1 and J usage is TRBJ2-5; TRBD1 aligns across 7 bases. Germline V lookup: CDR1 SGHRS, CDR2 YFSETQ. The CDR3 covers 15 residues. V was pared by 1 base and J by 2 bases, with 5 bases of the junction left unmatched. The CDR3 spells CASSLKGATQETQYF. The CDR3 DNA follows: TGCGCCAGCAGCTTGAAGGGGGCGACTCAAGAGACCCAGTACTTC.

The chain is built from TRBV7-9 and TRBJ2-3; TRBD1 matches 7 bases. This CDR3 is built from 16 residues. Germline CDR1 reads SEHNR; CDR2 reads FQNEAQ (reference sequence). V was clipped by 5 bases and J by 0 bases; unmatched bases: 8. In DNA form, the CDR3 reads TGTGCCAGCAGCGGTGGACAGGCGACTAGCACAGATACGCAGTATTTT. Encoded protein: CASSGGQATSTDTQYF.

V is TRBV24-1 and J is TRBJ1-5; weak D call: TRBD1 (5 bases). CDR1 KGHDR and CDR2 SFDVKD come from the germline V gene. The CDR3 extends over 17 amino acids. The V and J ends lost 2 bases and 6 bases respectively, with 19 bases between them. Written as DNA, the CDR3 is TGTGCCACCAGTGATTGGCCCGTGGGGGGGAGGCCTCAGCCCCAGCATTTT. As protein: CATSDWPVGGRPQPQHF.

The rearrangement joins TRBV4-3 to TRBJ1-1; D call uncertain. The CDR3 is 14 residues long. Germline V gene data show CDR1 as LGHNA and CDR2 as YSLEER. Trimming shortened V by 0 bases and J by 1 base, and 6 bases separated the two germline ends. The CDR3 sequence: CASSQEGRNTEAFF. The CDR3 DNA is TGCGCCAGCAGCCAAGAGGGCAGGAACACTGAAGCTTTCTTT.

The chain employs TRBV6-5 and TRBJ1-2; D unclear. Looked up from germline, CDR1 is MNHEY and CDR2 is SVGAGI. This CDR3 is built from 15 residues. Between the trimmed V and J ends, which lost 5 bases and 3 bases, there was a span of 16 bases. The CDR3 bases are TGTGCCAGCAGTAACCCCGTGGGAGGGCACTATGGCTACACCTTC. Translation gives CASSNPVGGHYGYTF.

The chain carries TRBV7-8 and TRBJ1-5, with TRBD1 matching 7 bases. Germline values: CDR1 SGHVS, CDR2 FQNEAQ. The trim removed 2 bases at V and 6 bases at J, leaving 7 bases unmatched. The CDR3 length is 15 residues. This chain's CDR3 is CASSLQSQGGQPQHF. CDR3 bases: TGTGCCAGCAGCTTACAGTCGCAGGGGGGTCAGCCCCAGCATTTT.